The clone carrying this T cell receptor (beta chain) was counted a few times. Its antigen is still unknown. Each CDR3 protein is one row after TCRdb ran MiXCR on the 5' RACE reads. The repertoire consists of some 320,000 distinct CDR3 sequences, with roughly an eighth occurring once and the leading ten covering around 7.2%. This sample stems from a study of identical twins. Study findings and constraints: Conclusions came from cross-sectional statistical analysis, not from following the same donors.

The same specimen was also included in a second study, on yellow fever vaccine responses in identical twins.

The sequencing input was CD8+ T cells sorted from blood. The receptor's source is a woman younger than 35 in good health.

CDR3 loop: CASSPGLAGRKETQYF. The CDR3 DNA is TGTGCCAGCAGTCCCGGGTTAGCGGGAAGGAAGGAGACCCAGTACTTC. V is TRBV2 and J is TRBJ2-5; 8 bases map to TRBD2. Germline V CDR1 and CDR2: SNHLY, FYNNEI. Germline trimming cut 5 bases from V and 5 bases from J; bases unmatched to any gene: 13. This CDR3 spans 16 amino acids.